These 32 T cell receptor beta chains were sequenced from one sample in a study of human T cells and chemical hapten exposure. TCRdb redid the calling of the RACE reads with MiXCR, one entry per CDR3 protein. This sample has approximately 74,000 distinct CDR3 sequences, with around 30% found just once. As to time point: patch test 1, 2 weeks after DPC sensitization. As to treatment: therapeutic diphenylcyclopropenone sensitization with weekly scalp DPC. Sample: whole blood, taken in connection with sensitization to the hapten diphenylcyclopropenone (DPC). The receptors shown here come from a man aged 40-49 years with alopecia areata. Some clones in this sample may be carry-over from other donors' samples.

CDR3 in amino acids: CASSLSPRVNEQFF. Written as DNA, the CDR3 is TGTGCCAGCAGTTTATCCCCCAGGGTGAATGAGCAGTTCTTC. The chain links TRBV28 to TRBJ2-1, with D maybe TRBD1 (5 bases). The V end was cut by 1 base, the J end by 7 bases, with 11 bases between. Per germline, CDR1 MDHEN and CDR2 SYDVKM. The CDR3 totals 14 residues.

The CDR3 loop is CATSGLQGVQPQHF. CDR3 nucleotide sequence: TGTGCCACCAGTGGTCTTCAGGGGGTGCAGCCCCAGCATTTT. This chain connects TRBV24-1 to TRBJ1-5, with TRBD1 identical over 7 bases. The germline CDR1 and CDR2 sequences are KGHDR and SFDVKD. Losses at the gene ends were 5 bases for V and 7 bases for J; bases not matched to a gene: 7. The length of the CDR3 is 14 residues.

This clonotype was seen a handful of times. The chain joins TRBV12-3 or TRBV12-4 to TRBJ2-2; D unresolved. The ends were cut back, 7 bases at V and 0 bases at J, with 15 bases in the middle. The CDR3 runs to 16 residues. CDR3 in DNA: TGTGCCAGCACCCGTCGTGCAGGCCCGAACACCGGGGAGCTGTTTTTT. Its translation: CASTRRAGPNTGELFF.

This clonotype was observed a few times. This chain links TRBV7-9 with TRBJ1-4, with 9 bases that match TRBD1. In germline, CDR1 is SEHNR, CDR2 FQNEAQ (reference sequence). The CDR3 runs 16 residues. Losses at the gene ends were 4 bases for V and 8 bases for J; bases not matched to a gene: 11. CDR3 amino acids: CASSWVGQGLREKLFF. The DNA for the CDR3 is TGTGCCAGCAGCTGGGTCGGACAGGGGTTACGGGAAAAACTGTTTTTT.

The J gene is TRBJ1-2, the V gene TRBV30; D remains ambiguous. This CDR3 has 13 residues. Trimming took 6 bases from V and 7 from J, leaving 18 bases between them. Germline values: CDR1 GTSNPN, CDR2 SVGIG (reference sequence). The CDR3 bases are TGTGCCTGTCAAATCTCACCGGGGTTTGGCTACACCTTC. It codes for CACQISPGFGYTF. Together with reference TRBV30 and TRBJ1-2, the CDR3 gives the full variable domain: SQTIHQWPATLVQPVGSPLSLECTVEGTSNPNLYWYRQAAGRGLQLLFYSVGIGQISSEVPQNLSASRPQDRQFILSSKKLLLSDSGFYLCACQISPGFGYTFGSGTRLTVV.

V usage is TRBV20-1 and J usage is TRBJ2-1; 12 bases map to TRBD2. The V gene end was trimmed by 6 bases and the J gene end by 9 bases; junction bases not matched to a gene: 6. The CDR3 consists of 13 residues. From germline, CDR1 is DFQATT and CDR2 SNEGSKA (reference sequence). The CDR3 region has the DNA TGCAGTGCCCGACTAGCGGGAGCCCCTGAGCAGTTCTTC. It encodes CSARLAGAPEQFF.

The sample holds many counts of this clonotype. V is TRBV11-2 and J is TRBJ2-1, with a possible D match to TRBD1 (6 bases). This CDR3 has 14 residues. V lost 0 bases and J 6 bases, leaving 9 bases between the germline ends. Germline V gene sequence: CDR1 SGHAT, CDR2 FQNNGV. CDR3 sequence (DNA): TGTGCCAGCAGCTTAGAATTGGGGGCCAATGAGCAGTTCTTC. This sequence encodes CASSLELGANEQFF.

Many counts were recorded for this clonotype. The V and J genes are TRBV4-1 and TRBJ2-4, with D possibly TRBD2 on 7 matching bases. The germline gives CDR1 MGHRA, CDR2 YSYEKL. Deletions cut 0 bases from V and 7 bases from J, with 13 bases between. This CDR3 is built from 15 residues. Here the CDR3 DNA reads TGCGCCAGCAGCCAAGATAAGGGGGAGGGGAACATTCAGTACTTC. Residues: CASSQDKGEGNIQYF.

This clonotype was detected only a few times. The chain recombines TRBV6-5 with TRBJ2-7, with 8 bases fitting TRBD1. CDR1 is MNHEY, CDR2 SVGAGI, per germline. V dropped 6 bases and J dropped 7; count of bases not matched to a gene: 11. There are 14 residues in the CDR3. The CDR3 reads CASSPGQGPEEQYF. CDR3 coding DNA: TGTGCCAGCAGCCCTGGACAGGGCCCTGAAGAGCAGTACTTC.

V usage is TRBV9 and J usage is TRBJ2-7; weak D call: TRBD2 (5 bases). Trimming left V 0 bases short and J 7 bases short, with 23 bases between. The germline gives CDR1 SGDLS, CDR2 YYNGEE. The CDR3 is 17 residues long. Here the CDR3 DNA reads TGTGCCAGCAGCGTAGGCGGGCAGTCCCTAGTTGGTGGGGAGCAGTACTTC. Protein: CASSVGGQSLVGGEQYF.

V is TRBV6-6 and J is TRBJ2-7, with 8 bases identical to TRBD2. Germline V CDR1 and CDR2: MNHNY, SVGAGI (reference sequence). The CDR3 spans 14 residues. Unmatched junction bases numbered 4, after V lost 4 bases and J lost 2 bases. The CDR3 DNA is TGTGCCAGCAGTTCTCCGGGACTAGCCTACGAGCAGTACTTC. It specifies CASSSPGLAYEQYF.

The chain joins TRBV7-6 to TRBJ2-7; D is unclear. The V end was cut by 5 bases, the J end by 1 base, with 15 bases between. The CDR3 consists of 15 residues. Germline CDR1 and CDR2: SGHVS and FNYEAQ. The CDR3 DNA sequence: TGTGCCAGCAGCCCCTCCCTCGGGCGGTCCTACGAGCAGTACTTC. This codes for CASSPSLGRSYEQYF.

The chain carries TRBV2 and TRBJ2-6; D remains ambiguous. This CDR3 is built from 16 residues. V was clipped by 1 base and J by 1 base, with 8 bases between them. Germline CDR1 reads SNHLY; CDR2 reads FYNNEI. The CDR3 DNA sequence: TGTGCCAGCAGTGAAGAAGACTGGTCTGGGGCCAACGTCCTGACTTTC. Its protein is CASSEEDWSGANVLTF. The whole variable domain, remainder taken from reference TRBV2 and TRBJ2-6, is EPEVTQTPSHQVTQMGQEVILRCVPISNHLYFYWYRQILGQKVEFLVSFYNNEISEKSEIFDDQFSVERPDGSNFTLKIRSTKLEDSAMYFCASSEEDWSGANVLTFGAGSRLTVL.

There are a few counts of this clonotype. The genes are TRBV7-9 and TRBJ2-3; 11 nucleotides align to TRBD2. V trimming: 0 bases; J trimming: 7 bases; junction bases outside the gene matches: 6. Germline V CDR1 and CDR2: SEHNR, FQNEAQ (reference sequence). CDR3 size: 16 residues. CDR3 region: CASSLAPGLAENTQYF. The CDR3, as DNA: TGTGCCAGCAGCTTAGCACCGGGACTAGCGGAAAATACGCAGTATTTT.

This clonotype has more than one count but fewer than ten. The CDR3: CSVEGVASVEQFF. The DNA of the CDR3 is TGCAGCGTTGAAGGAGTAGCTAGCGTAGAGCAGTTCTTC. The chain links TRBV29-1 to TRBJ2-1; D possibly corresponds to TRBD2 (6 bases). CDR3 length equals 13 residues. Germline values: CDR1 SQVTM, CDR2 ANQGSEA. Trimming took off 1 base at V and 10 bases at J, with 14 bases between the two ends.

The chain employs TRBV25-1 and TRBJ1-1, with D possibly matching TRBD1 (6 bases). Trimming shortened V by 4 bases and J by 1 base, and 7 bases separated the two germline ends. This CDR3 comprises 13 residues. Germline CDR1 and CDR2: MGHDK and SYGVNS. CDR3 in amino acids: CASSATGNTEAFF. The CDR3 region has the DNA TGTGCCAGCAGTGCGACAGGGAACACTGAAGCTTTCTTT.

This clonotype was observed a few times. This chain joins TRBV11-2 and TRBJ2-1; D is possibly TRBD1 or TRBD2 (5 bases each). Germline V gene lookup returns CDR1 SGHAT and CDR2 FQNNGV. The CDR3 is 12 amino acids. Trimming left V 7 bases short and J 10 bases short, with 14 bases between. CDR3 residues: CASTRDRAEQFF. For the CDR3, the DNA is TGTGCCAGCACTCGGGACCGGGCCGAGCAGTTCTTC.

This sequence joins TRBV19 and TRBJ1-5; 9 bases map to TRBD1. CDR1 and CDR2 (germline): LNHDA, SQIVND (reference sequence). Germline trimming cut 6 bases from V and 2 bases from J; bases unmatched to any gene: 8. This CDR3 has 16 residues. CDR3 loop: CASSTGTGRGNQPQHF. In DNA form, the CDR3 reads TGTGCCAGTAGCACCGGGACAGGGAGAGGCAATCAGCCCCAGCATTTT.

Turning to this clonotype: At one boundary the junction diverges from the germline segment, which might be a read error. The V and J genes are TRBV6-5 and TRBJ1-1; 8 nucleotides agree with TRBD1. The CDR3 loop spans 13 amino acids. Germline CDR1 MNHEY, CDR2 SVGAGI. CDR3 protein: CASSSDRATETFF. Written as DNA, the CDR3 is TGTGCCAGCAGTTCGGACAGGGCGACTGAAACTTTCTTT.

The chain employs TRBV12-3 or TRBV12-4 and TRBJ2-7; TRBD1 agrees at 8 bases. J gave up 6 bases and V 3 bases, and 4 bases lay outside the gene matches. The CDR3 spans 13 residues. The CDR3 here is CASSFTDRGEQYF. CDR3 DNA: TGTGCCAGCAGTTTTACAGACAGGGGCGAGCAGTACTTC.

This clonotype appeared many times. The chain employs TRBV9 and TRBJ2-7; D not certain. CDR3 length: 15 amino acids. The germline gives CDR1 SGDLS, CDR2 YYNGEE. Trimming removed 0 bases from V and 1 base from J, with 11 bases in between. The CDR3 loop is CASSVGYSPSYEQYF. CDR3 sequence (DNA): TGTGCCAGCAGCGTAGGTTACAGCCCATCCTACGAGCAGTACTTC.

The rearrangement links TRBV7-9 to TRBJ2-3; 14 bases are shared with TRBD2. CDR3 length equals 21 residues. The V gene end was trimmed by 5 bases and the J gene end by 7 bases; junction bases not matched to a gene: 23. Germline V gene data show CDR1 as SEHNR and CDR2 as FQNEAQ (reference sequence). Here the CDR3 DNA reads TGTGCCAGCAGCCCGCGAGAGACTTTATCCGGGACTAGCGGGAGTGGGCATACGCAGTATTTT. It translates to CASSPRETLSGTSGSGHTQYF.

This clonotype occurred a few times. The chain carries TRBV6-5 and TRBJ2-1, with D perhaps TRBD2 (6 bases). The CDR3 covers 13 residues. Trimming left V 2 bases short and J 9 bases short, with 11 bases between. Germline CDR1 is MNHEY and CDR2 is SVGAGI. The CDR3 protein is CASSYEAGREQFF. CDR3 nucleotides: TGTGCCAGCAGTTACGAGGCGGGACGTGAGCAGTTCTTC.

Here the CDR3 DNA reads TGCGCCAGCAGCCGCCGGGACTCCCGGGATGAGCAGTTCTTC. Amino acids: CASSRRDSRDEQFF. The chain recombines TRBV4-3 with TRBJ2-1; a possible D gene is TRBD2 (6 bases). The germline V and J ends were trimmed by 4 bases and 8 bases, with 15 bases remaining between them. The CDR3 is 14 residues long. CDR1 and CDR2 from the germline V gene are LGHNA and YSLEER.

The chain carries TRBV12-3 or TRBV12-4 and TRBJ2-1; a possible D gene is TRBD2 (6 bases). Between the trimmed V and J ends, which lost 3 bases and 8 bases, there was a span of 11 bases. The CDR3 length is 13 residues. As DNA, the CDR3 is TGTGCCAGCAGTTTTCGGGACTTTGATGAGCAGTTCTTC. It yields the protein CASSFRDFDEQFF.

This chain uses TRBV12-3 or TRBV12-4 with TRBJ2-1; 10 bases are a match to TRBD2. This CDR3 has 16 residues. With 2 bases clipped from V and 8 bases from J, the junction kept 9 bases outside the gene matches. The CDR3 reads CASSLNPAGGSDEQFF. CDR3 DNA: TGTGCCAGCAGTTTAAATCCAGCGGGAGGGTCGGATGAGCAGTTCTTC.

In its sample, this clonotype was seen a few times. The chain's CDR3 is CASSLVLGANVLTF. Written as DNA, the CDR3 is TGTGCCAGCAGCTTAGTGCTAGGGGCCAACGTCCTGACTTTC. V is TRBV7-9 and J is TRBJ2-6; D not certain. Germline V gene lookup returns CDR1 SEHNR and CDR2 FQNEAQ (reference sequence). The CDR3 spans 14 residues. V gave up 1 base and J gave up 4 bases, with 5 bases separating them.

The chain joins TRBV7-6 to TRBJ1-6; maybe TRBD1 (6 bases). Germline-derived CDR1 and CDR2 are SGHVS and FNYEAQ. The CDR3 spans 13 residues. V lost 4 bases and J 7 bases, leaving 8 bases between the germline ends. CDR3 DNA: TGTGCCAGCAGCTCCACAGGGAATTCACCCCTCCACTTT. This encodes CASSSTGNSPLHF.

This clonotype has ten or more counts. The chain has TRBV7-9 and TRBJ2-5, with D uncertain. V was cut by 5 bases and J by 1 base, with 14 bases left in between. Germline V gene sequence: CDR1 SEHNR, CDR2 FQNEAQ (reference sequence). The CDR3 has 15 residues. CDR3 DNA sequence: TGTGCCAGCAGCCCCCTCGAACAGCCCCAAGAGACCCAGTACTTC. Its protein is CASSPLEQPQETQYF.

The chain combines TRBV7-2 with TRBJ2-6; no firm D call. Germline CDR1 reads SGHTA; CDR2 reads FQGNSA. The CDR3 spans 14 residues. The V end was cut by 4 bases, the J end by 1 base, with 5 bases between. The CDR3 region has the DNA TGTGCCAGCAGCTCTCTATCTGGGGCCAACGTCCTGACTTTC. Its translation: CASSSLSGANVLTF.

V is TRBV6-5 and J is TRBJ2-7, with 10 bases lining up with TRBD2. This CDR3 spans 16 amino acids. CDR1 and CDR2 (germline): MNHEY, SVGAGI. The J segment lost 5 bases and the V segment lost 0 bases, leaving 7 bases of the junction unmatched. CDR3 nucleotide sequence: TGTGCCAGCAGTTACTCCCTAGCGGGAGAGAAGGACGAGCAGTACTTC. This codes for CASSYSLAGEKDEQYF.

The table lists this clonotype with a few counts. The chain links TRBV20-1 to TRBJ2-4, with 7 nucleotides matching TRBD2. Germline V gives CDR1 DFQATT, CDR2 SNEGSKA (reference sequence). The CDR3 has 17 residues. J gave up 0 bases and V 6 bases, and 14 bases lay outside the gene matches. CDR3 sequence (DNA): TGCAGTGCGCAAGAGAGAGGGAGGGATAAAGCCAAAAACATTCAGTACTTC. Encoded protein: CSAQERGRDKAKNIQYF.